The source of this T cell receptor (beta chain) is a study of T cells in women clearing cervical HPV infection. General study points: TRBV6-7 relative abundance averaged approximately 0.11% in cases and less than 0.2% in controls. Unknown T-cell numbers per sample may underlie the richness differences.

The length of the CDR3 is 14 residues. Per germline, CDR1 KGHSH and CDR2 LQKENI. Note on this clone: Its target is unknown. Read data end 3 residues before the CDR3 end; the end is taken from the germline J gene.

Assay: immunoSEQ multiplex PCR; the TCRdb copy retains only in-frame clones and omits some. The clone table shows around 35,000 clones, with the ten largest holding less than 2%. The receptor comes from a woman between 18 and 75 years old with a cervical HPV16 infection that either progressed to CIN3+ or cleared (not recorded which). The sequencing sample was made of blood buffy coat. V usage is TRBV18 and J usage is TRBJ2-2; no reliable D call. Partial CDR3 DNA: TGTGCCAGCTCACCAGGGCCCAGAGGTTCACCG. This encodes CASSPGPRGSP. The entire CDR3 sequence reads CASSPGPRGSPLFF.